A selection of T cell receptor beta chains follows, all from one sample in a study of T cell responses to AZD1222 COVID-19 vaccine. Sequenced by immunoSEQ multiplex PCR; TCRdb stores in-frame clones only, minus some. The top ten hold about 5% of the sample, which has about 97,000 clones, roughly 86% seen once. Specimen: peripheral blood, collected on day 0 of AZD1222 vaccination. The receptor source for this set is an adult in good health. CDR3s include the opening cysteine and the closing phenylalanine or tryptophan. Some rows mark clone size as missing; the rest say once, few, many or name a class of expanded clone.

>TRBJ1-1|-|TRBV28|14
CASSLINMNTEAFF
>TRBJ2-3|-|TRBV5-1|16
CASSWGTPRGTDTQYF
>TRBJ1-1|once|TRBV7-2|14
CASSLGRGNTEAFF
>TRBJ1-6|-|TRBV10-3|14
CAIRAGTANSPLHF
>TRBJ1-2|few|TRBV28|14
CASSPPVSVHGYTF
>TRBJ1-2|few|TRBV4-1|16
CASSQDVAGANYGYTF
>TRBJ2-3|-|TRBV9|16
CASSRSGVAGADTQYF
>TRBJ1-2|-|TRBV2|15
CASSPRPRENYGYTF
>TRBJ1-4|-|TRBV28|12
CASRSGTEKLFF
>TRBJ1-5|-|TRBV7-9|17
CASSLGAGTESFQPQHF
>TRBJ1-1|-|TRBV28|13
CASSRRGLTEAFF
>TRBJ2-1|-|TRBV6-5|15
CASSTTGTSGGGQFF
>TRBJ1-2|-|TRBV7-2|12
CASSLGPWGYTF
>TRBJ2-3|-|TRBV5-6|17
CASSLVGSGRATDTQYF
>TRBJ2-7|-|TRBV15|16
CATSRGGLMSSYEQYF
>TRBJ1-2|-|TRBV19|14
CASSKRQGYDGYTF
>TRBJ2-3|-|TRBV7-3|13
CASSRQATDTQYF
>TRBJ1-1|-|TRBV13|17
CASSLGARGRRTTEAFF
>TRBJ2-1|-|TRBV20-1|11
CSARGRNEQFF
>TRBJ1-1|-|TRBV5-8|15
CASSLGYRVNTEAFF
>TRBJ2-2|-|TRBV29-1|13
CSAASGNTGELFF
>TRBJ1-1|-|TRBV30|14
CAWSMARANTEAFF
>TRBJ1-1|-|TRBV4-2|15
CASSQPGQGNTEAFF
>TRBJ2-3|-|TRBV6-1|17
CASSEFLTGGPSATQYF
>TRBJ1-4|-|TRBV7-3|15
CASSRGTATNEKLFF
>TRBJ1-2|-|TRBV21-1|18
CASSKALFGGLPHYGYTF
>TRBJ2-2|few|TRBV11-2|16
CASSPVPGEATGELFF
>TRBJ2-5|few|TRBV19|16
CASSIRFGSRQETQYF
>TRBJ1-6|few|TRBV10-3|15
CAISESGQNYSPLHF
>TRBJ2-5|once|TRBV5-1|16
CASSASQGVAQETQYF
>TRBJ1-1|-|TRBV7-2|16
CASRVTGTGGGTEAFF
>TRBJ1-2|-|TRBV27|14
CASSFGGRNYGYTF
>TRBJ1-3|-|TRBV3-1/TRBV3-2|14
CASSQGGPGNTIYF
>TRBJ1-2|-|TRBV28|15
CASSRIGQGNYGYTF
>TRBJ1-6|-|TRBV6-5|13
CASSYSGDSPLHF
>TRBJ1-2|-|TRBV3-1/TRBV3-2|13
CASSQDQGPGYTF